The rows below give T cell receptor beta chains drawn from one sample of a study. TCRdb passed the RT-PCR reads through MiXCR, listing each CDR3 protein once. The sample lists about 680,000 distinct CDR3 sequences, approximately 15% seen once, with 3.6% in the top ten. Sequenced material: memory CD4+ T cells from blood. The receptors originated from a female donor in good health, serving as a healthy control. The CDR3 runs from the conserved cysteine through the conserved F or W. The order of the fields is J gene, CDR3 length, V gene, D gene, clone size, CDR3 DNA, CDR3 protein. D genes are given only for firm matches. Clone size is shown for a subset of rows, as once, few, many or a class of expanded clone.

J: TRBJ2-3
length: 14
V: TRBV5-1
D: TRBD1
size: many
DNA: TGCGCCAGCAGCTTGGAAGGGGGCGAAGATACGCAGTATTTT
CDR3: CASSLEGGEDTQYF

J: TRBJ2-1
length: 17
V: TRBV7-9
D: .
size: few
DNA: TGTGCCAGCAACCAACGGACGGTCGACAGACCATACAATGAGCAGTTCTTC
CDR3: CASNQRTVDRPYNEQFF

J: TRBJ2-5
length: 13
V: TRBV20-1
D: .
size: .
DNA: TGCAGTGCTAGATACAGGATTCAAGAGACCCAGTACTTC
CDR3: CSARYRIQETQYF

J: TRBJ1-4
length: 15
V: TRBV25-1
D: TRBD1
size: few
DNA: TGTGCCAGCAGTACTCCAGGGGGGGCTGGGGAAAAACTGTTTTTT
CDR3: CASSTPGGAGEKLFF

J: TRBJ1-2
length: 13
V: TRBV6-2/TRBV6-3
D: .
size: many
DNA: TGTGCCAGCAGTTATGACTCTAACTATGGCTACACCTTC
CDR3: CASSYDSNYGYTF

J: TRBJ1-5
length: 13
V: TRBV6-1
D: .
size: once
DNA: TGTGCCAGCAGTGAAAGTCAGGCTCAGCCCCAGCATTTT
CDR3: CASSESQAQPQHF

J: TRBJ1-2
length: 15
V: TRBV5-1
D: TRBD1
size: .
DNA: TGCGCCAGCAGCCCCACGGGACAGGGAGGCTATGGCTACACCTTC
CDR3: CASSPTGQGGYGYTF

J: TRBJ2-1
length: 15
V: TRBV7-8
D: TRBD2
size: .
DNA: TGTGCCAGCAGCTTAGTCGCTAGCGGGAGGGGTGAGCAGTTCTTC
CDR3: CASSLVASGRGEQFF

J: TRBJ2-3
length: 11
V: TRBV10-3
D: .
size: few
DNA: TGTGCCACCGAGGATGGGAGGACGCAGTATTTT
CDR3: CATEDGRTQYF

J: TRBJ2-2
length: 14
V: TRBV10-3
D: TRBD1
size: many
DNA: TGTGCCTCGACAGGGACAGTGGAGGCCGGGGAGCTGTTTTTT
CDR3: CASTGTVEAGELFF

J: TRBJ1-1
length: 15
V: TRBV10-3
D: .
size: few
DNA: TGTGCCATCAGTGTTCAGGGTTTGGGAAACACTGAAGCTTTCTTT
CDR3: CAISVQGLGNTEAFF

J: TRBJ1-2
length: 15
V: TRBV5-1
D: TRBD1
size: .
DNA: TGCGCCAGCAGCTGGGGACAGGGGAGTATCTATGGCTACACCTTC
CDR3: CASSWGQGSIYGYTF

J: TRBJ1-4
length: 11
V: TRBV7-2
D: .
size: .
DNA: TGTGCCAGCAGCTTACAGGGTGGTCTGTTTTTT
CDR3: CASSLQGGLFF

J: TRBJ1-4
length: 14
V: TRBV7-9
D: .
size: few
DNA: TGTGCCAGCAGCTTAGGCGGGCCGCTTGAAAAACTGTTTTTT
CDR3: CASSLGGPLEKLFF

J: TRBJ1-2
length: 16
V: TRBV6-5
D: TRBD1
size: few
DNA: TGTGCCAGCAGTTACGGAGGGGGCGCTGGGAACTATGGCTACACCTTC
CDR3: CASSYGGGAGNYGYTF

J: TRBJ2-1
length: 13
V: TRBV4-3
D: TRBD1
size: few
DNA: TGCGCCAGCAGCCAACAGACAGGGAATGAGCAGTTCTTC
CDR3: CASSQQTGNEQFF

J: TRBJ1-2
length: 13
V: TRBV20-1
D: TRBD1
size: few
DNA: TGCAGTGCCCTCCACAGGGGATCTAGTGGCTACACCTTC
CDR3: CSALHRGSSGYTF

J: TRBJ2-1
length: 13
V: TRBV7-9
D: TRBD2
size: few
DNA: TGTGCCAGCAGCTTCTCCGGGACTAGCGAGCAGTTCTTC
CDR3: CASSFSGTSEQFF

J: TRBJ1-2
length: 15
V: TRBV5-5
D: TRBD1
size: .
DNA: TGTGCCAGCAGCTTGGAGGGACAGGGAAACTATGGCTACACCTTC
CDR3: CASSLEGQGNYGYTF

J: TRBJ2-7
length: 16
V: TRBV28
D: TRBD2
size: once
DNA: TGTGCCAGCAGTACTAGCGGAGCCTATCTCTCCTACGAGCAGTACTTC
CDR3: CASSTSGAYLSYEQYF

J: TRBJ2-5
length: 14
V: TRBV27
D: .
size: many
DNA: TGTGCCAGCAGTTTATTCGCCTACCAAGAGACCCAGTACTTC
CDR3: CASSLFAYQETQYF

J: TRBJ1-2
length: 14
V: TRBV27
D: TRBD1
size: many
DNA: TGTGCCAGCAGTTTCCAGGGGGCTCGCTATGGCTACACCTTC
CDR3: CASSFQGARYGYTF

J: TRBJ2-5
length: 13
V: TRBV28
D: TRBD1
size: .
DNA: TGTGCCAGCAGGTATGGGACAGCAGAGACCCAGTACTTC
CDR3: CASRYGTAETQYF

J: TRBJ2-1
length: 14
V: TRBV24-1
D: .
size: many
DNA: TGTGCCACCAGTGAATACCGGGACGACAATGAGCAGTTCTTC
CDR3: CATSEYRDDNEQFF

J: TRBJ2-7
length: 13
V: TRBV19
D: .
size: .
DNA: TGTGCCAGTAGTCACAGGGCGAGTTACGAGCAGTACTTC
CDR3: CASSHRASYEQYF

J: TRBJ2-2
length: 14
V: TRBV29-1
D: TRBD2
size: .
DNA: TGTGCCAGCAGCTTCGAGCGGGAAACCGGGGAGCTGTTTTTT
CDR3: CASSFERETGELFF

J: TRBJ2-5
length: 13
V: TRBV6-5
D: .
size: .
DNA: TGTGCCAGCAGTTACCCCTCGCTCGAGACCCAGTACTTC
CDR3: CASSYPSLETQYF

J: TRBJ1-1
length: 13
V: TRBV6-2/TRBV6-3
D: .
size: few
DNA: TGTGCCAGCAGAATCCCTGGGAACACTGAAGCTTTCTTT
CDR3: CASRIPGNTEAFF

J: TRBJ1-1
length: 14
V: TRBV29-1
D: .
size: .
DNA: TGCAGCGGGGGGAATGGGGCCGCGTCCGCTGAAGCTTTCTTT
CDR3: CSGGNGAASAEAFF

J: TRBJ2-3
length: 14
V: TRBV12-3/TRBV12-4
D: .
size: few
DNA: TGTGCCAGCAGTTCGAACGGGTATCAAGATACGCAGTATTTT
CDR3: CASSSNGYQDTQYF

J: TRBJ2-5
length: 14
V: TRBV7-3
D: TRBD1
size: .
DNA: TGTGCCAGCAGCTTAAGACAGGGTTACGAGACCCAGTACTTC
CDR3: CASSLRQGYETQYF

J: TRBJ1-2
length: 14
V: TRBV10-3
D: .
size: many
DNA: TGTGCCATCAGTGAGAGGGGAGACAACTATGGCTACACCTTC
CDR3: CAISERGDNYGYTF

J: TRBJ2-7
length: 16
V: TRBV9
D: .
size: .
DNA: TGTGCCAGCAGCAAAAATGGCGGCCATCAAATCTACGAGCAGTACTTC
CDR3: CASSKNGGHQIYEQYF

J: TRBJ1-6
length: 14
V: TRBV6-5
D: TRBD1
size: .
DNA: TGTGCCAGCAGCCCAGGGGGCGGGAAATCACCCCTCCACTTT
CDR3: CASSPGGGKSPLHF

J: TRBJ2-1
length: 16
V: TRBV12-3/TRBV12-4
D: TRBD2
size: .
DNA: TGTGCCAGCAGTTTAGGGAGTCTAGCGGTCTACAATGAGCAGTTCTTC
CDR3: CASSLGSLAVYNEQFF

J: TRBJ1-2
length: 15
V: TRBV6-6
D: TRBD1
size: few
DNA: TGTGCCAGCAGTTATCCGCCGGGACAGGGGTATGGCTACACCTTC
CDR3: CASSYPPGQGYGYTF

J: TRBJ2-1
length: 18
V: TRBV9
D: TRBD2
size: many
DNA: TGTGCCAGCAGCGCTCTGGGGACTAGCGGGGGTTCCTACAATGAGCAGTTCTTC
CDR3: CASSALGTSGGSYNEQFF

J: TRBJ2-1
length: 13
V: TRBV5-1
D: .
size: .
DNA: TGCGCCAGCAGCGTCGGTAGAATGAATGAGCAGTTCTTC
CDR3: CASSVGRMNEQFF

J: TRBJ2-1
length: 18
V: TRBV12-3/TRBV12-4
D: TRBD2
size: .
DNA: TGTGCCAGCAGTTTATTTGGGCCGGGGTCTAGCGGACGCAATGAGCAGTTCTTC
CDR3: CASSLFGPGSSGRNEQFF

J: TRBJ2-7
length: 14
V: TRBV12-3/TRBV12-4
D: .
size: many
DNA: TGTGCCAGCAGTTCCGGTGGCGGGGCCTACGAGCAGTACTTC
CDR3: CASSSGGGAYEQYF

J: TRBJ1-1
length: 13
V: TRBV18
D: TRBD1
size: .
DNA: TGTGCCAGCTCACCACTGACAGGGGCTGAAGCTTTCTTT
CDR3: CASSPLTGAEAFF

J: TRBJ1-2
length: 14
V: TRBV7-9
D: .
size: many
DNA: TGTGCCAGCAGCTTAACGCCGGGGTACTATGGCTACACCTTC
CDR3: CASSLTPGYYGYTF

J: TRBJ2-7
length: 15
V: TRBV4-1
D: TRBD1
size: .
DNA: TGCGCCAGCAGCCCGGGACAGGCCCGCTCCTACGAGCAGTACTTC
CDR3: CASSPGQARSYEQYF

J: TRBJ2-3
length: 16
V: TRBV12-3/TRBV12-4
D: TRBD2
size: few
DNA: TGTGCCAGCAGGCCAGGACTAGCGGGATCAAGGGGTACGCAGTATTTT
CDR3: CASRPGLAGSRGTQYF

J: TRBJ1-4
length: 13
V: TRBV28
D: .
size: .
DNA: TGTGCCAGCAGTTCGGGGAGGATTGAAAAACTGTTTTTT
CDR3: CASSSGRIEKLFF

J: TRBJ2-5
length: 15
V: TRBV4-3
D: .
size: many
DNA: TGCGCCAGCAGCCAAGACGGGAACACTGAGGAGACCCAGTACTTC
CDR3: CASSQDGNTEETQYF

J: TRBJ2-2
length: 10
V: TRBV6-2/TRBV6-3
D: .
size: few
DNA: TGTGCCAGCAGTGACGGGGAGCTGTTTTTT
CDR3: CASSDGELFF